The entry that follows covers one T cell receptor beta chain sequence. Its antigen is currently unknown. CDR3 length: 16 residues. The data were taken from a study of T cell responses to AZD1222 COVID-19 vaccine. The assay was immunoSEQ multiplex PCR, and TCRdb's table has in-frame clones only and misses some. The repertoire holds 120,000 or so clones, with around 88% as singletons. Study-wide points: The sample set comprised mostly white British donors with more females, and clonal diversity was possibly underestimated.

This TCR was recovered from an adult in good health. The V call is TRBV21-1, the J call TRBJ2-7; no DNA check was done on the table's D call, TRBD1. TRBV21-1 is annotated as a pseudogene. This material consisted of peripheral blood, taken on day 0 of MenACWY control vaccination. The CDR3 sequence: CASSKSRQGASYEQYF. CDR3 DNA sequence: TGTGCCAGCAGCAAAAGTCGACAGGGGGCCTCCTACGAGCAGTACTTC.